This TCR beta chain was captured by sequencing in a study of blood T cell repertoires in COVID-19. Across the whole study: The United States, Italy and Spain supplied acute and convalescent COVID-19 samples. Sources were T cells, B-cell-depleted T cells, or PBMCs; the material itself was cDNA or gDNA.

Authors' data handling: Reference gene primer amplification gave nucleated cell count estimates. Sequencing was performed with immunoSEQ multiplex PCR; in TCRdb, only in-frame clones are kept and a portion is missing. V and J calls and clone size are given by that table; D and trimming were obtained from the DNA. The sample has about 160,000 clones, 82% seen once. A Seattle source enrolled patients during active infection and followed them longitudinally. Sequenced input: peripheral blood. The TCR was taken from a woman aged 40 to 50 with COVID-19, enrolled during active disease.

DNA of the CDR3: TGTGCCAGCAGCCAAGTCGCAGCCTACGAGCAGTACTTC. Translating it yields CASSQVAAYEQYF. The chain is built from TRBV3-1 (or the pseudogene TRBV3-2) and TRBJ2-7, with D unclear. Per germline, CDR1 LGHDT and CDR2 YNNKEL (reference sequence). The CDR3 is made up of 13 amino acids. V lost 1 base and J lost 2, with 6 bases in between.